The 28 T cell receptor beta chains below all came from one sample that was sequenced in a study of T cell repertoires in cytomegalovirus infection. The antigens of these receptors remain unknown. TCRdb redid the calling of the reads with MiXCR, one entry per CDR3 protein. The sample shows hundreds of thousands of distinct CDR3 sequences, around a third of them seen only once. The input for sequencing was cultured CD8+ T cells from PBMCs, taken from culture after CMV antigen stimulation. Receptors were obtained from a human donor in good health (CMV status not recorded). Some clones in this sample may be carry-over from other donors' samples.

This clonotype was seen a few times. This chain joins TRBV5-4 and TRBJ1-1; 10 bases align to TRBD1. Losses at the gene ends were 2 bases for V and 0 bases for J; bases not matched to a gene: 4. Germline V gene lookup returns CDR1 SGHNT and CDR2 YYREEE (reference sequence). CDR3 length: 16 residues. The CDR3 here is CASSFGTGVMNTEAFF. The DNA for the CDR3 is TGTGCCAGCAGCTTCGGGACAGGGGTAATGAACACTGAAGCTTTCTTT. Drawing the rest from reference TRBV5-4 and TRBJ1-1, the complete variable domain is ETGVTQSPTHLIKTRGQQVTLRCSSQSGHNTVSWYQQALGQGPQFIFQYYREEENGRGNFPPRFSGLQFPNYSSELNVNALELDDSALYLCASSFGTGVMNTEAFFGQGTRLTVV.

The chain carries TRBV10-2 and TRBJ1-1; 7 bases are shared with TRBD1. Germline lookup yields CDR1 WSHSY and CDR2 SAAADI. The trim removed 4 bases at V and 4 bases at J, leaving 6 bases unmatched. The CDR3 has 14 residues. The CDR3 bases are TGCGCCAGCAGTGGTACAGGGGACCTCACTGAAGCTTTCTTT. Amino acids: CASSGTGDLTEAFF.

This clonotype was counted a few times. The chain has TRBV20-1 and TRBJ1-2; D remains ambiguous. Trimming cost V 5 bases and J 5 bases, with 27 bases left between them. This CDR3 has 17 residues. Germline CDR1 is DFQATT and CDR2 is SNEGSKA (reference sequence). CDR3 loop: CSAPRFQTTQEEYGYTF. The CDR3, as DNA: TGCAGTGCTCCACGATTTCAGACCACGCAGGAGGAGTATGGCTACACCTTC.

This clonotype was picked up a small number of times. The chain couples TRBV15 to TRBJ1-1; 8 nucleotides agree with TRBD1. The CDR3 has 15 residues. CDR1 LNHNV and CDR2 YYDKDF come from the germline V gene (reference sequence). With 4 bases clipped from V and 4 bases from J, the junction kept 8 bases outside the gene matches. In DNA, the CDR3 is TGTGCCACCAGCACGGTTCAGGGGGCTTCCACTGAAGCTTTCTTT. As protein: CATSTVQGASTEAFF.

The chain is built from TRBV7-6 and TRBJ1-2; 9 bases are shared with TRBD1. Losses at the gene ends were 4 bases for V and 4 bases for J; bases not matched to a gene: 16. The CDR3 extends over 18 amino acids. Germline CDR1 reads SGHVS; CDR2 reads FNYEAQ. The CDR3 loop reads CASSSHGTGYRRFYGYTF. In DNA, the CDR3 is TGTGCCAGCAGCTCCCACGGGACAGGGTACCGCAGGTTCTATGGCTACACCTTC.

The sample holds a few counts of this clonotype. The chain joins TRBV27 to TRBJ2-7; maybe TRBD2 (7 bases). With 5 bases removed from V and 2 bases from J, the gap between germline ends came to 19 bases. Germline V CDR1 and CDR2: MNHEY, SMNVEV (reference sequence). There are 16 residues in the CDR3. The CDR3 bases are TGTGCCAGCAGTGGGGGGGCTTACGGGGGAGCCTACGAGCAGTACTTC. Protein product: CASSGGAYGGAYEQYF.

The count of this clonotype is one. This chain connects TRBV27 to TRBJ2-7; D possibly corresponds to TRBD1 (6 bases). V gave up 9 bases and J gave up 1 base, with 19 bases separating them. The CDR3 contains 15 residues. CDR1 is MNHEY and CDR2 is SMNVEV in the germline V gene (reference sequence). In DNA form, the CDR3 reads TGTGCCAGTAGCACCGACAGGAAGAATTCCTACGAGCAGTACTTC. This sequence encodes CASSTDRKNSYEQYF.

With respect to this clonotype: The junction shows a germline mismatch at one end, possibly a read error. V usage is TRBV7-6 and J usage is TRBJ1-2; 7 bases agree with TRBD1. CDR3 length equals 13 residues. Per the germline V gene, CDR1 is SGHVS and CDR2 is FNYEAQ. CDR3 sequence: CANSLGTDYGYTF. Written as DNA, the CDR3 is TGTGCCAACAGCTTAGGGACAGACTATGGCTACACCTTC.

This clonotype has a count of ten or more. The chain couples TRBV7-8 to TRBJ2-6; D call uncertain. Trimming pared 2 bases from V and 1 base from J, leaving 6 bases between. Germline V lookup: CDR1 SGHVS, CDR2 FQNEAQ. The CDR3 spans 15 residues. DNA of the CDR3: TGTGCCAGCAGCTTACCCTCGTCTGGGGCCAACGTCCTGACTTTC. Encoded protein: CASSLPSSGANVLTF. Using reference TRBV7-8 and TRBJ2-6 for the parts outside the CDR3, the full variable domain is GAGVSQSPRYKVAKRGQDVALRCDPISGHVSLFWYQQALGQGPEFLTYFQNEAQLDKSGLPSDRFFAERPEGSVSTLKIQRTQQEDSAVYLCASSLPSSGANVLTFGAGSRLTVL.

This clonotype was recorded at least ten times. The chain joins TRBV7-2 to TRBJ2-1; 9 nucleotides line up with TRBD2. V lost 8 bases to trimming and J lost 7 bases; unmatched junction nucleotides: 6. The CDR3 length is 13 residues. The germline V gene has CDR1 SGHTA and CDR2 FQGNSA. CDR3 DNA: TGTGCCAGCGAGCGGGGGGTCTTTAATGAGCAGTTCTTC. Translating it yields CASERGVFNEQFF.

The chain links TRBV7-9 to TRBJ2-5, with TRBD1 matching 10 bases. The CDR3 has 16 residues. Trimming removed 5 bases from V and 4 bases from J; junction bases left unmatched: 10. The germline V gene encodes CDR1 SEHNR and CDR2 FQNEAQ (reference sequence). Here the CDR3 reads CASSGWGQGYGETQYF. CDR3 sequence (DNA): TGTGCCAGCAGCGGTTGGGGACAGGGGTATGGAGAGACCCAGTACTTC.

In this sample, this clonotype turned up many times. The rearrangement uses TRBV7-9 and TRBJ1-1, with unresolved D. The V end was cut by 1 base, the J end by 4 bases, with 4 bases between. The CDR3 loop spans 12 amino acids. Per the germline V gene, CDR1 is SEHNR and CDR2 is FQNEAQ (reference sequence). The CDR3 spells CASSLDVTEAFF. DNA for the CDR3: TGTGCCAGCAGCTTAGATGTCACTGAAGCTTTCTTT.

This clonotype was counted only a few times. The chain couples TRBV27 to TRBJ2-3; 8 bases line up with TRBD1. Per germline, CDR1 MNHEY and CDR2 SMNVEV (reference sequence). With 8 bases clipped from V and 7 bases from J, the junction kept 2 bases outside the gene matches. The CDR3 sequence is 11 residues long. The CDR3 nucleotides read TGTGCCAGCCGGGACAGGAATACGCAGTATTTT. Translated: CASRDRNTQYF.

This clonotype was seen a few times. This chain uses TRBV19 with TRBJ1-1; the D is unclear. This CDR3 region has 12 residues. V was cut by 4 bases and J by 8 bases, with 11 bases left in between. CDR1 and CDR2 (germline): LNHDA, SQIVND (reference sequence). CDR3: CASSTPVWEAFF. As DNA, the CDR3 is TGTGCCAGTAGTACCCCGGTGTGGGAAGCTTTCTTT.

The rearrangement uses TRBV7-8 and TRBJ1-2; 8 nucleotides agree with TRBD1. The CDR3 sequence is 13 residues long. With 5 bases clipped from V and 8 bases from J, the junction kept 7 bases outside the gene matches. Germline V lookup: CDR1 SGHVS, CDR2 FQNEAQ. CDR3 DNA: TGTGCCAGCAGCAAAACTGACAGGGGCGGCTACACCTTC. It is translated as CASSKTDRGGYTF.

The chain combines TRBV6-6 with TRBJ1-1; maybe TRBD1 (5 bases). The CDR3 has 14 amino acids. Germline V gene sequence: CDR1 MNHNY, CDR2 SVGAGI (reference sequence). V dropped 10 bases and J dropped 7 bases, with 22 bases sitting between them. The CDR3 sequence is CANRSRDNTIEAFF. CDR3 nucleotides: TGTGCCAACAGGTCCAGGGATAACACAATTGAAGCTTTCTTT.

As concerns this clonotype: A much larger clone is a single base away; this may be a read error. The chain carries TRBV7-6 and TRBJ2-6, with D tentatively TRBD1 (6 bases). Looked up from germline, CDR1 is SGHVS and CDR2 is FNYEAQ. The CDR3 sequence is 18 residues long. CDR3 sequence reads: CASSSTSGHHSGTNVLTF. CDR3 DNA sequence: TGTGCCAGCAGCTCCACGTCGGGACATCACTCTGGGACCAACGTCCTGACTTTC.

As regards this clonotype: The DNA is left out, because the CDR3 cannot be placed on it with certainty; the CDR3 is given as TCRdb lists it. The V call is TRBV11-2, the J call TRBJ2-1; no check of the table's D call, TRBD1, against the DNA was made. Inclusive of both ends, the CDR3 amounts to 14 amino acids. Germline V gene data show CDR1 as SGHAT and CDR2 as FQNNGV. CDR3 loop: CASILGGAINEQFF.

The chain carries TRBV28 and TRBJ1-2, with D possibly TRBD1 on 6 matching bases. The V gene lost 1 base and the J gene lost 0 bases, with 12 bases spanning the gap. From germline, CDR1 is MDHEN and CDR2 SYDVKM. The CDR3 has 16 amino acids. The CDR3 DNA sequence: TGTGCCAGCAGTTTATTAATACAGGGAGCTAACTATGGCTACACCTTC. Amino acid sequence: CASSLLIQGANYGYTF.

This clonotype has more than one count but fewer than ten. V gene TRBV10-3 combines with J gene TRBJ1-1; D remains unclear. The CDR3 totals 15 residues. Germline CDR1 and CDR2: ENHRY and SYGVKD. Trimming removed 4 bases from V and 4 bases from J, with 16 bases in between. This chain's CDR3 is CAISGEGRLGTEAFF. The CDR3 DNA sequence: TGTGCCATCAGTGGGGAGGGCAGGCTTGGCACTGAAGCTTTCTTT.

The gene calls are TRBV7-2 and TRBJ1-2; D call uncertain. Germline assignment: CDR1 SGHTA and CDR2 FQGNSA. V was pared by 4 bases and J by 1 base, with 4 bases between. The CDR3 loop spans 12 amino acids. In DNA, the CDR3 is TGTACCAGCAGCTCGAATAACTATGGCTACACCTTC. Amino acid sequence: CTSSSNNYGYTF.

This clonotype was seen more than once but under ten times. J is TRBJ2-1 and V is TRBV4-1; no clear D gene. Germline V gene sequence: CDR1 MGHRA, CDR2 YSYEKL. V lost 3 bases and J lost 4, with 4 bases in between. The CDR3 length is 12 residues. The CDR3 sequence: CASSQKYNEQFF. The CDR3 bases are TGCGCCAGCAGCCAGAAATACAATGAGCAGTTCTTC.

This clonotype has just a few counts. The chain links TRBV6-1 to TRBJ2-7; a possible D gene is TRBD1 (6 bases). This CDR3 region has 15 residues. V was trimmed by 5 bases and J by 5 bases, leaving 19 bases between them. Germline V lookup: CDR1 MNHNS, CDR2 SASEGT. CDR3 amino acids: CASSLQQGSTHEQYF. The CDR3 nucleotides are TGTGCCAGCAGTCTTCAACAGGGATCGACCCACGAGCAGTACTTC.

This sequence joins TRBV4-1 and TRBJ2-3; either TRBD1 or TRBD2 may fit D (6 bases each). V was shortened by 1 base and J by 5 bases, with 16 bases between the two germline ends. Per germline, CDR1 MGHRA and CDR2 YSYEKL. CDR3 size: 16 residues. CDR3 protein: CASSQAVGGALDTQYF. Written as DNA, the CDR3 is TGCGCCAGCAGCCAAGCGGTCGGGGGCGCGTTAGATACGCAGTATTTT.

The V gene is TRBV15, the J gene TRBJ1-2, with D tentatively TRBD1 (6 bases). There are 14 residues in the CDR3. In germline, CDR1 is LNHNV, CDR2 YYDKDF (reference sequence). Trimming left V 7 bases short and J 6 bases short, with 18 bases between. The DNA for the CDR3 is TGTGCCACCACCCGCGGGGGGGGCGCGAATGGCTACACCTTC. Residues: CATTRGGGANGYTF. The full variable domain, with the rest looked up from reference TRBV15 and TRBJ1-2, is DAMVIQNPRYQVTQFGKPVTLSCSQTLNHNVMYWYQQKSSQAPKLLFHYYDKDFNNEADTPDNFQSRRPNTSFCFLDIRSPGLGDTAMYLCATTRGGGANGYTFGSGTRLTVV.

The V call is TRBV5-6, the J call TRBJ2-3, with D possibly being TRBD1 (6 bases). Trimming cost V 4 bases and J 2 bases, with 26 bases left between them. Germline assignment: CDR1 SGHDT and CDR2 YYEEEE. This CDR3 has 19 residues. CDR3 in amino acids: CASSLLEVRDIPPTDTQYF. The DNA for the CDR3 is TGTGCCAGCAGCCTACTCGAAGTCCGGGACATTCCTCCCACAGATACGCAGTATTTT.

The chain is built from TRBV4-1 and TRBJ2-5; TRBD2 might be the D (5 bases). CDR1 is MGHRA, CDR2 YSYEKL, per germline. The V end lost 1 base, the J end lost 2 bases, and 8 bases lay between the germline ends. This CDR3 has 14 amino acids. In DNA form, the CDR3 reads TGCGCCAGCAGCCAAGTAGAGGGACAAGAGACCCAGTACTTC. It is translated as CASSQVEGQETQYF.

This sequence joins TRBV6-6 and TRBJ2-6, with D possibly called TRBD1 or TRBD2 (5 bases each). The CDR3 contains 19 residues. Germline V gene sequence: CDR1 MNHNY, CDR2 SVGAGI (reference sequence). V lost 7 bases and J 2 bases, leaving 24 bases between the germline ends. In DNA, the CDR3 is TGTGCCAGCAATACGGGACGAGGAATTGCCGCGACTGGGGCCAACGTCCTGACTTTC. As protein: CASNTGRGIAATGANVLTF.